Reported below is one TCR beta chain. It lacks a known antigen. Base quality data are lacking; no much larger clone is found one base away. The source of the sample is a study of blood T cell repertoires in COVID-19 (TCRdb year 2020). Study-wide context: Samples from collaborators originated in the United States, Italy and Spain and spanned both the acute and convalescent phases of COVID-19. The material from the prospective study consisted of cDNA or gDNA derived from T cells, B-cell-depleted T cells, or PBMCs. Deeply sampled blood TCRbeta repertoires from subjects exposed to, actively infected with, or recovered from COVID-19 were included in the dataset. The repertoires were released in a freely available public database intended as a resource for research on the immune response to SARS-CoV-2. The samples were drawn from two sources: the first 160 participants of the ongoing ImmuneRACE study, and 1,200 or so subjects contributed by 6 global collaborators. Sample metadata almost always included a de-identified subject ID, COVID-19 status, age in years and sex. Where available, HLA class I and class II types were obtained from metadata supplied by the sample provider rather than from assay-based typing. Broader findings and caveats from the paper: How much clinical and demographic metadata was included differed by source and by participant, and the metadata was provided uncurated.

TCRbeta CDR3 regions were amplified from genomic DNA using the immunoSEQ Assay, a bias-controlled multiplex PCR. From the authors' description of their analysis: Within the assay, amplification of reference gene primers was used to estimate how many nucleated cells each sample contained. To quantify the absolute abundance of each unique TCRbeta CDR3 rearrangement, sequence reads were collapsed and filtered. For each sample, productive Simpson clonality was calculated as the square root of Simpson's diversity index across productive rearrangements. TCRdb provides this immuneACCESS table in a form limited to in-frame rearrangements. Some clones are lacking; in checked studies, under half of them reflect an unresolved V gene, and why the rest are absent is not known. V, J and clone size were drawn from that table, and D and trimming were deduced from the DNA. The sample table contains 300,000 to 350,000 clones; only one count was recorded for 80% to 90% of them. 5% of the sample lies in the top ten.

The germline V and J ends show losses of 5 bases and 6 bases respectively, and no gene match explains 6 bases of the junction. In the germline V gene, CDR1 corresponds to SGHRS and CDR2 to YFSETQ. Reading from cysteine to phenylalanine, the CDR3 counts 13 amino acids. Only the CDR3 DNA is retained, 39 bases long and in frame from the first base. Enrolling through a virtual design, the prospective study's participants ranged in age from roughly 18 to 95 years and lived across about two dozen United States geographic areas. In the prospective study, participants were assigned to cohorts based on the clinical history participants reported in a screening survey and a study questionnaire. Recovered participants in ImmuneRACE Cohort 3 were defined as having two consecutive negative NP/OP PCR tests, clearance from a healthcare professional, or resolution of symptoms. Mobile phlebotomists in the prospective study collected whole blood, serum and a nasopharyngeal or oropharyngeal swab from every participant. Participants in the prospective study had the option to provide additional blood draws and questionnaires over a roughly two-month period. Before DNA extraction, blood samples from the prospective study were shipped at room temperature or frozen.

The sequence came from a man aged 30-40 years who had recovered from COVID-19. Sequenced sample: PBMCs or T cells enriched from blood (not recorded which). The chain uses TRBV5-1 and TRBJ2-7; 9 bases in the junction line up with TRBD2. CDR3 sequence: CASSRGGAPEQYF. DNA sequence: TGCGCCAGCAGTCGCGGGGGGGCTCCCGAGCAGTACTTC.